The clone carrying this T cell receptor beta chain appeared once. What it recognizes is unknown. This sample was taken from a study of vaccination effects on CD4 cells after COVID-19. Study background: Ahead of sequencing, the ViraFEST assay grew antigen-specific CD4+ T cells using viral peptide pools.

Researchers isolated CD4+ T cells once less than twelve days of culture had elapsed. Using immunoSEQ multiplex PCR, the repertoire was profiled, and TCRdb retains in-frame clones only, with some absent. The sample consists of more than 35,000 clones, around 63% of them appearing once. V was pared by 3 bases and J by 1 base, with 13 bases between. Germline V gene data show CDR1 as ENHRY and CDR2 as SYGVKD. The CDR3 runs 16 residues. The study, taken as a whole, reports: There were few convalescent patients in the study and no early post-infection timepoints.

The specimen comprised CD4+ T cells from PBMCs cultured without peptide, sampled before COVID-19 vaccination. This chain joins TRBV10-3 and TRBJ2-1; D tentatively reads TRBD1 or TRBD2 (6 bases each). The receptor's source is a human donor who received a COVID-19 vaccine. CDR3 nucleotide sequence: TGTGCCATCAGTGAAGGGGGAGGTAAGTCCTACAATGAGCAGTTCTTC. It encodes CAISEGGGKSYNEQFF.